These 17 T cell receptor beta chains were all obtained from the same sample, sequenced in a study of blood T cell repertoires in COVID-19. Method: immunoSEQ multiplex PCR; TCRdb's copy keeps in-frame clones and lacks some. The data show over 100,000 clones, roughly 87% seen once. Material for sequencing was peripheral blood. Receptor source: a woman aged 50 to 60 with COVID-19, enrolled during active disease.

The CDR3 loop reads CASSLMGTGEETQYF. The CDR3, as DNA: TGTGCCAGCAGCTTAATGGGGACAGGGGAAGAGACCCAGTACTTC. This chain uses TRBV7-3 with TRBJ2-5; TRBD1 matches 10 bases. CDR1 is SGHTA, CDR2 FQGTGA, per germline. The CDR3 loop spans 15 amino acids. J gave up 3 bases and V 1 base, and 2 bases lay outside the gene matches.

The rearrangement joins TRBV5-1 to TRBJ1-5; TRBD1 might be the D (6 bases). Trimming removed 3 bases from V and 1 base from J, with 17 bases in between. This CDR3 has 17 amino acids. Germline-derived CDR1 and CDR2 are SGHRS and YFSETQ. CDR3 sequence: CASSWGPGVGSNQPQHF. CDR3 nucleotides: TGCGCCAGCAGCTGGGGGCCAGGGGTCGGGAGCAATCAGCCCCAGCATTTT.

This clone was seen more than once but under ten times. The CDR3 sequence: CASSPPDRDGAYEQYF. The CDR3 region has the DNA TGTGCCAGCTCACCACCCGACAGGGATGGGGCCTACGAGCAGTACTTC. J is TRBJ2-7 and V is TRBV18; 7 bases agree with TRBD1. Trimming removed 0 bases from V and 2 bases from J; junction bases left unmatched: 7. The CDR3 has 16 amino acids. Germline CDR1 is KGHSH and CDR2 is LQKENI.

The gene calls are TRBV30 and TRBJ1-2; D uncertain. The CDR3 is 13 residues long. The ends were cut back, 0 bases at V and 4 bases at J, with 9 bases in the middle. Per the germline V gene, CDR1 is GTSNPN and CDR2 is SVGIG (reference sequence). CDR3 protein: CAWSVARLYGYTF. DNA for the CDR3: TGTGCCTGGAGTGTGGCTAGGCTCTATGGCTACACCTTC.

This clone appeared a single time. V gene TRBV10-3 combines with J gene TRBJ2-7, with D maybe TRBD1 (6 bases). Germline-derived CDR1 and CDR2 are ENHRY and SYGVKD. V lost 4 bases and J lost 2, with 12 bases in between. This CDR3 has 14 residues. CDR3 region: CAISGSTGPYEQYF. CDR3 nucleotides: TGTGCCATCAGTGGAAGTACAGGGCCCTACGAGCAGTACTTC.

V usage is TRBV3-1 (or the pseudogene TRBV3-2) and J usage is TRBJ2-7; D may be TRBD1 (5 bases). The germline gives CDR1 LGHDT, CDR2 YNNKEL (reference sequence). This CDR3 has 13 amino acids. Trimming cost V 4 bases and J 5 bases, with 12 bases left between them. Written as DNA, the CDR3 is TGTGCCAGCAGCCCCAGGGCGCCCGACGAGCAGTACTTC. Translated, it gives CASSPRAPDEQYF.

The V call is TRBV2, the J call TRBJ2-5, with no clear D. The CDR3 is 12 amino acids. In germline, CDR1 is SNHLY, CDR2 FYNNEI. V lost 9 bases and J 2 bases, leaving 10 bases between the germline ends. The CDR3 loop reads CAREASQETQYF. In DNA form, the CDR3 reads TGTGCCAGAGAGGCTAGTCAAGAGACCCAGTACTTC.

Regarding this clone: One end of the junction is discordant with germline, which a read error may explain. J is TRBJ1-6 and V is TRBV7-9, with D perhaps TRBD1 (6 bases). Germline-derived CDR1 and CDR2 are SEHNR and FQNEAQ (reference sequence). The CDR3 consists of 13 residues. The CDR3 loop is CASSLDSGQRVYF. The CDR3 DNA is TGTGCCAGCAGCTTAGATTCTGGACAGAGGGTATATTTT.

The chain has TRBV19 and TRBJ2-4; the match to TRBD1 covers 9 bases. This CDR3 contains 19 residues. CDR1 is LNHDA and CDR2 is SQIVND in the germline V gene (reference sequence). V lost 7 bases, J lost 0 bases, and 16 bases stayed unmatched. The CDR3 region is CASMARGQGMEIAKNIQYF. Here the CDR3 DNA reads TGTGCCAGTATGGCCCGGGGACAGGGTATGGAGATAGCCAAAAACATTCAGTACTTC.

The chain links TRBV19 to TRBJ1-5; D uncertain. The V end lost 6 bases, the J end lost 1 base, and 7 bases lay between the germline ends. The CDR3 consists of 13 residues. CDR1 and CDR2 from the germline V gene are LNHDA and SQIVND (reference sequence). The CDR3 DNA sequence: TGTGCCAGTAGCCCAGGAAGCAATCAGCCCCAGCATTTT. Amino acid sequence: CASSPGSNQPQHF.

This chain links TRBV2 with TRBJ1-2; 8 bases align to TRBD1. This CDR3 is built from 13 residues. Germline V gene data show CDR1 as SNHLY and CDR2 as FYNNEI. V dropped 4 bases and J dropped 8; count of bases not matched to a gene: 6. The CDR3 DNA reads as TGTGCCAGCAGTGCAAGGCAGGGGGCCGGCTACACCTTC. The encoded protein is CASSARQGAGYTF.

The V gene is TRBV29-1, the J gene TRBJ2-3; 8 bases are shared with TRBD2. Germline CDR1 reads SQVTM; CDR2 reads ANQGSEA. With 5 bases clipped from V and 1 base from J, the junction kept 5 bases outside the gene matches. The CDR3 is made up of 14 amino acids. The CDR3: CSVSRGGGTDTQYF. The CDR3 DNA reads TGCAGCGTTAGCCGGGGGGGCGGCACAGATACGCAGTATTTT.

This clone showed up just once. This sequence joins TRBV7-9 and TRBJ1-1; D perhaps matches TRBD1 (5 bases). CDR1 is SEHNR, CDR2 FQNEAQ, per germline (reference sequence). The CDR3 length is 15 residues. Deletions cut 2 bases from V and 3 bases from J, with 13 bases between. CDR3 in amino acids: CASSLSGVGDTEAFF. The DNA of the CDR3 is TGTGCCAGCAGCTTATCGGGGGTAGGGGACACTGAAGCTTTCTTT.

This chain links TRBV6-6 with TRBJ1-2; possible D gene TRBD1, 6 bases. V lost 8 bases and J lost 5, with 15 bases in between. CDR1 is MNHNY, CDR2 SVGAGI, per germline (reference sequence). CDR3 length: 13 amino acids. The CDR3 nucleotides are TGTGCCAGCGCGGGGGGCGGAAGATATGGCTACACCTTC. Protein sequence: CASAGGGRYGYTF.

The chain recombines TRBV19 with TRBJ2-2; TRBD2 matches at 9 bases. CDR1 is LNHDA, CDR2 SQIVND, per germline (reference sequence). J gave up 5 bases and V 2 bases, and 3 bases lay outside the gene matches. The CDR3 is 15 amino acids. CDR3 DNA: TGTGCCAGTAGTATACTAGCGGGGTTAACCGGGGAGCTGTTTTTT. Encoded protein: CASSILAGLTGELFF. The variable domain in full, with the rest retrieved from reference TRBV19 and TRBJ2-2, is DGGITQSPKYLFRKEGQNVTLSCEQNLNHDAMYWYRQDPGQGLRLIYYSQIVNDFQKGDIAEGYSVSREKKESFPLTVTSAQKNPTAFYLCASSILAGLTGELFFGEGSRLTVL.

The rearrangement joins TRBV4-1 to TRBJ2-7; 12 bases are a match to TRBD1. J was trimmed by 2 bases and V by 4 bases; bases with no gene match: 15. Germline V gene data show CDR1 as MGHRA and CDR2 as YSYEKL. The CDR3 loop spans 19 amino acids. The CDR3 DNA reads as TGCGCCAGCAGCCCCCAGGGGGGGACAGGGGGCCGGGCGACCTACGAGCAGTACTTC. Amino acid sequence: CASSPQGGTGGRATYEQYF.

The CDR3 nucleotides are TGCGCCAGCAGCCCCAGACTAGCGGGGGGTTTGAGCTCCTACAATGAGCAGTTCTTC. Protein: CASSPRLAGGLSSYNEQFF. The chain recombines TRBV4-3 with TRBJ2-1; 13 bases match TRBD2. The CDR3 runs to 19 residues. The germline V gene has CDR1 LGHNA and CDR2 YSLEER. V lost 4 bases, J lost 0 bases, and 9 bases stayed unmatched.